This record covers a single TCR beta chain. Assay used: immunoSEQ multiplex PCR; TCRdb lists only in-frame clones, some missing. The sample has 290,000 or so clones; nearly 90% are singletons. This entry comes from a study of blood T cell repertoires in COVID-19. Study-level information: Researchers got acute and convalescent COVID-19 samples from the United States, Italy and Spain. The analysed material was cDNA or gDNA that came from T cells, B-cell-depleted T cells, or PBMCs.

The clonotype comes from a woman aged 18-29 years with acute COVID-19. Specimen: PBMCs or T cells enriched from blood (not recorded which).

The chain's CDR3 is CASSLAGTGTGYTF. The CDR3 DNA is TGTGCCAGCAGCTTAGCAGGGACAGGGACCGGCTACACCTTC. This chain connects TRBV7-2 to TRBJ1-2; 9 bases match TRBD1. CDR1 SGHTA and CDR2 FQGNSA come from the germline V gene. The CDR3 loop spans 14 amino acids. V shed 0 bases, J shed 8 bases, and the junction held 4 bases outside the gene matches.